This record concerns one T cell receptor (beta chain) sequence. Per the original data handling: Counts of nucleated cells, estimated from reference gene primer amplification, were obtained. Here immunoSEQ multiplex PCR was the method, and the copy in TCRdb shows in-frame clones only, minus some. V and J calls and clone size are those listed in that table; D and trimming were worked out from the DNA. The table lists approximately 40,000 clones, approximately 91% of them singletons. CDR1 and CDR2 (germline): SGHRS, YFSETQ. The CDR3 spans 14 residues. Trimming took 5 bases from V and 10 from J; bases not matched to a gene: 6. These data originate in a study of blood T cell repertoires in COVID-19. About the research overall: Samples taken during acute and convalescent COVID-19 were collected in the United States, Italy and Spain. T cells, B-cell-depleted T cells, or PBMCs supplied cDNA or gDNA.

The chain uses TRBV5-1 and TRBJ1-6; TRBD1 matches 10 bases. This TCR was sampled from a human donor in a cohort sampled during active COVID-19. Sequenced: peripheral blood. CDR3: CASRPDRGRSPLHF. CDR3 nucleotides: TGCGCCAGCAGACCCGACAGGGGGCGATCACCCCTCCACTTT.